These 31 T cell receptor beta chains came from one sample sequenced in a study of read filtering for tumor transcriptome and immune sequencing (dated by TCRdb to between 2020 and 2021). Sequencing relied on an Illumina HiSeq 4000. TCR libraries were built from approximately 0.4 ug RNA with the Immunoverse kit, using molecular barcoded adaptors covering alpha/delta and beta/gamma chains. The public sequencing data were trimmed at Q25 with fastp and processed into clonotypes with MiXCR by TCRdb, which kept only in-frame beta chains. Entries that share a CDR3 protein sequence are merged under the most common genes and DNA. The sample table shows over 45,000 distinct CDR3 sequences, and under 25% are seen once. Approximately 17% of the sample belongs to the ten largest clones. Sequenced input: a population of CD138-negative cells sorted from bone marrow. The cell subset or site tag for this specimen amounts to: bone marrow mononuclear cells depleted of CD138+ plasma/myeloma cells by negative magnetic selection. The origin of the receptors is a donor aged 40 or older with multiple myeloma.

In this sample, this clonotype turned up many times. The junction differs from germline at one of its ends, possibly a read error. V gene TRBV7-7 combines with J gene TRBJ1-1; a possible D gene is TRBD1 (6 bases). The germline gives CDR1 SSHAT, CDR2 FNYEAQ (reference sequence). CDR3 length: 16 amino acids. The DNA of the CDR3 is TGTGCTAGCAGCTTAGCGGTTCCAGGGGTCGGCACTGAAGCTTTCTTT. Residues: CASSLAVPGVGTEAFF.

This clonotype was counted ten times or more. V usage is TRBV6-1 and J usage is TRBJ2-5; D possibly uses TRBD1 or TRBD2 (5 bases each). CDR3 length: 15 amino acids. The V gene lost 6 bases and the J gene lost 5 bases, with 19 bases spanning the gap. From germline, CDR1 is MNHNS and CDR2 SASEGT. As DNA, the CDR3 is TGTGCCAGCAGCCTACGGGGCCCAGGATTCGAGACCCAGTACTTC. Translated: CASSLRGPGFETQYF.

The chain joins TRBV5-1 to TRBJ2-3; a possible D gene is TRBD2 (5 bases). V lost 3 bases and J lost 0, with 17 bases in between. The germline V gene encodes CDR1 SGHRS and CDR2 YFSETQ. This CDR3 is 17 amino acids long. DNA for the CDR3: TGCGCCAGCAGCTCCCCCCCTAGCAGGCTGAGCACAGATACGCAGTATTTT. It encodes CASSSPPSRLSTDTQYF. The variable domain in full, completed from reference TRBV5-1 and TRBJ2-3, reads KAGVTQTPRYLIKTRGQQVTLSCSPISGHRSVSWYQQTPGQGLQFLFEYFSETQRNKGNFPGRFSGRQFSNSRSEMNVSTLELGDSALYLCASSSPPSRLSTDTQYFGPGTRLTVL.

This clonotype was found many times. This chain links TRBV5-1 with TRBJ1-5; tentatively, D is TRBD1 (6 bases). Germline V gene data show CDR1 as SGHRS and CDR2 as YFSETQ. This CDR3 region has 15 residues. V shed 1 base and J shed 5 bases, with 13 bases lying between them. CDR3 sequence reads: CASSLWGAGDQPQHF. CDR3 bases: TGCGCCAGCAGCTTGTGGGGGGCAGGCGATCAGCCCCAGCATTTT.

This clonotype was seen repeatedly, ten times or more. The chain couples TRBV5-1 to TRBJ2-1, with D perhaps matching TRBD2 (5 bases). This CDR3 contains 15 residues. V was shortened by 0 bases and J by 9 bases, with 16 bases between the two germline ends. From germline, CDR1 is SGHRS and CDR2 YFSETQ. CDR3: CASSLEGVSRGEQFF. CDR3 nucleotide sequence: TGCGCCAGCAGCTTGGAGGGAGTAAGTCGGGGTGAGCAGTTCTTC.

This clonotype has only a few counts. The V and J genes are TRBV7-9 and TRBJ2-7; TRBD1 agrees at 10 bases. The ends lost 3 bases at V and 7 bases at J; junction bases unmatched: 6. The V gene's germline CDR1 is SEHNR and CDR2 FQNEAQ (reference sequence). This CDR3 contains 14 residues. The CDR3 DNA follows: TGTGCCAGCAGCTTGGGGACAGGGGTCCTTGAGCAGTACTTC. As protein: CASSLGTGVLEQYF. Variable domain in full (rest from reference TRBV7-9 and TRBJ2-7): DTGVSQNPRHKITKRGQNVTFRCDPISEHNRLYWYRQTLGQGPEFLTYFQNEAQLEKSRLLSDRFSAERPKGSFSTLEIQRTEQGDSAMYLCASSLGTGVLEQYFGPGTRLTVT.

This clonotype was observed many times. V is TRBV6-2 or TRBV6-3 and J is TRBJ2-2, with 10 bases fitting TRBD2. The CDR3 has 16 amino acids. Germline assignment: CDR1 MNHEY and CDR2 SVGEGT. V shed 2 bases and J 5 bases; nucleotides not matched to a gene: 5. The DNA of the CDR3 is TGTGCCAGCAGTTACATAGCGGGGGGCAATACCGGGGAGCTGTTTTTT. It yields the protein CASSYIAGGNTGELFF.

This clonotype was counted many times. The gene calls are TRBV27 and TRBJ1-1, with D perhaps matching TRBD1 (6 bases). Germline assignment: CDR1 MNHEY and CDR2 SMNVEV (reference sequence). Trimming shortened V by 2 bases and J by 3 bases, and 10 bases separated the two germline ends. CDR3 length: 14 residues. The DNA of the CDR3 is TGTGCCAGCAGTTTAACATACAGGGACACTGAAGCTTTCTTT. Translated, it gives CASSLTYRDTEAFF.

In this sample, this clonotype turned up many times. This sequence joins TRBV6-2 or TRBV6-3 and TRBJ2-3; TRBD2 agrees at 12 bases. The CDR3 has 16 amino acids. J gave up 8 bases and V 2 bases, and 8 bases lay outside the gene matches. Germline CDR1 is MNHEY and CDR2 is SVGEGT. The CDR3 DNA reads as TGTGCCAGCAGTTACACCCCTAGCGGGGGGGCGGGTACGCAGTATTTT. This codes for CASSYTPSGGAGTQYF.

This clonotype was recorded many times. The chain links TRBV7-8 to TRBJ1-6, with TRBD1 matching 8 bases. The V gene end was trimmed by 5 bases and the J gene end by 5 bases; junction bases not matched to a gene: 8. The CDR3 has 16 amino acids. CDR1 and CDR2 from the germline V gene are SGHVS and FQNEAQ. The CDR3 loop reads CASSPRQGTNNSPLHF. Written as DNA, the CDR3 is TGTGCCAGCAGCCCCAGACAGGGGACCAATAATTCACCCCTCCACTTT.

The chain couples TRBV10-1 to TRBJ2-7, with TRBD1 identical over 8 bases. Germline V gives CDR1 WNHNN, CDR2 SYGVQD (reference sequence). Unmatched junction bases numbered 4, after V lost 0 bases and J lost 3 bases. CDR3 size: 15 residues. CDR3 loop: CASSESGTGYYEQYF. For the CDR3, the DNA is TGCGCCAGCAGTGAGTCGGGGACAGGTTACTACGAGCAGTACTTC.

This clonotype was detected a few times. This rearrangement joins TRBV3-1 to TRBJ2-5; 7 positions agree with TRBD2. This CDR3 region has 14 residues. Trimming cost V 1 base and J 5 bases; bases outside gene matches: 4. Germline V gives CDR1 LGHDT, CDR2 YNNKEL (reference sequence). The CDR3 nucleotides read TGTGCCAGCAGCCAAGTCGGGGGGATGGAGACCCAGTACTTC. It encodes CASSQVGGMETQYF.

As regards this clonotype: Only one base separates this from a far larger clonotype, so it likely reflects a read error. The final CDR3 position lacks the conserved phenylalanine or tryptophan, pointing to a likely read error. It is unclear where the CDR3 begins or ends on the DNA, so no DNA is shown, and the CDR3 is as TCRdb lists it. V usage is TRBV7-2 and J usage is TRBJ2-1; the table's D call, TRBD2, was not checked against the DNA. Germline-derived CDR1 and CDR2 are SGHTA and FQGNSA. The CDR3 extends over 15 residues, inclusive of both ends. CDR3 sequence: CASSWDRELVGAPTI.

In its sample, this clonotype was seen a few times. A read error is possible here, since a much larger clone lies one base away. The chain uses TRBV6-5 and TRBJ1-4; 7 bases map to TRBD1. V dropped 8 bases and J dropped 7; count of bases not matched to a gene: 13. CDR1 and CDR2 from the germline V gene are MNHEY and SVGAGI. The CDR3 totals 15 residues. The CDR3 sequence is CASGSNRGSSEKLFF. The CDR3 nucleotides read TGTGCCAGCGGATCCAACAGGGGAAGTAGTGAAAAACTGTTTTTT.

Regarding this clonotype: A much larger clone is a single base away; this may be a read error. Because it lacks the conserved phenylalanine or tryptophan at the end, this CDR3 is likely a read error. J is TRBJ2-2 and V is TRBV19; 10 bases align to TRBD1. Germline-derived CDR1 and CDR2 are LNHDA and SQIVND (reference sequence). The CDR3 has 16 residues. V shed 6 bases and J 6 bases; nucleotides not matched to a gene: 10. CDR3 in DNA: TGTGCCAGTAGCCGACCGGGACAGGGGAGTCCCGGGGAGCTGTTTTCT. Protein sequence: CASSRPGQGSPGELFS.

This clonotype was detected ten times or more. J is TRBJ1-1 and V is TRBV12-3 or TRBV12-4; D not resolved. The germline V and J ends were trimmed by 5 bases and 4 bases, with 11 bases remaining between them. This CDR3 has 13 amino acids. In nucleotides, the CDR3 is TGTGCCAGCAGTGTCGTATCAGTCACTGAAGCTTTCTTT. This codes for CASSVVSVTEAFF.

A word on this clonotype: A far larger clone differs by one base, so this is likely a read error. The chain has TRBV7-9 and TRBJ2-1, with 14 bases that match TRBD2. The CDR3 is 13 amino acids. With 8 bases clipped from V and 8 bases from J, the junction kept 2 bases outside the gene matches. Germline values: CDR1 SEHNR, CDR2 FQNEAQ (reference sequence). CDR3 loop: CASGTSGSDEQFF. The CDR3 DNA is TGTGCCAGCGGGACTAGCGGGAGCGATGAGCAGTTCTTC.

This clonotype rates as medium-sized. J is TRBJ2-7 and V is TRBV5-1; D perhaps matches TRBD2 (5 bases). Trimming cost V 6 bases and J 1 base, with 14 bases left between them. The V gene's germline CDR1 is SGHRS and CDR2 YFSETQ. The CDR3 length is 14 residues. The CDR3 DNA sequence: TGCGCCAGCAATCGGGATGGCGGATCCTACGAGCAGTACTTC. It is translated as CASNRDGGSYEQYF.

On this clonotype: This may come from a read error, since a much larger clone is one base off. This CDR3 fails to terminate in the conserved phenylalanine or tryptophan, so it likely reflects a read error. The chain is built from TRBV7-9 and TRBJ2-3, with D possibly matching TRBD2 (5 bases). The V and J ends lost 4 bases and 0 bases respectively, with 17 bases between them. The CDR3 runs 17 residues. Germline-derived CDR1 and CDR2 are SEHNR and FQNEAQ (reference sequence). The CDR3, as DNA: TGTGCCAGCAGCTCCCCGAGAGCGGCCTCTAGCACAGATACGCAGTATCTT. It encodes CASSSPRAASSTDTQYL.

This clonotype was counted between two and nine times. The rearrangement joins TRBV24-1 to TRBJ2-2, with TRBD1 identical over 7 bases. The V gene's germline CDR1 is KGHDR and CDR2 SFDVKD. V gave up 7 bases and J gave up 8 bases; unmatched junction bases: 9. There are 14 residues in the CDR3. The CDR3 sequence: CATSGTVGFGELFF. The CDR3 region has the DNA TGTGCCACCAGCGGGACAGTAGGGTTTGGGGAGCTGTTTTTT.

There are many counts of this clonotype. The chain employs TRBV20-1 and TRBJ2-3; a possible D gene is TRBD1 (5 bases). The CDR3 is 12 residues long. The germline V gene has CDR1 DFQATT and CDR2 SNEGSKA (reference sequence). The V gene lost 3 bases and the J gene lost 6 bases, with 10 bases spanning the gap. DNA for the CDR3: TGCAGTGCTAGGGTCCCAGGGGATACGCAGTATTTT. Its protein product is CSARVPGDTQYF.

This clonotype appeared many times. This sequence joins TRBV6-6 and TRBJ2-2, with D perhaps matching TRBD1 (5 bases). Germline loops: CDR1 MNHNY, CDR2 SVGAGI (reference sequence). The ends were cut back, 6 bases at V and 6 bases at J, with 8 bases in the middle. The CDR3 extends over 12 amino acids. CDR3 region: CASSVGAGELFF. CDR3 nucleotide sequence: TGTGCCAGCAGCGTAGGGGCCGGGGAGCTGTTTTTT.

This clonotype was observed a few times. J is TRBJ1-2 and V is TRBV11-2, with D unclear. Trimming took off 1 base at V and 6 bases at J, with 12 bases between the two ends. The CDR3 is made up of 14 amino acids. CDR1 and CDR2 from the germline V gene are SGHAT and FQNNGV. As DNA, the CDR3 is TGTGCCAGCAGCTTAGCGCGCGCAGCCGATGGCTACACCTTC. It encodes CASSLARAADGYTF.

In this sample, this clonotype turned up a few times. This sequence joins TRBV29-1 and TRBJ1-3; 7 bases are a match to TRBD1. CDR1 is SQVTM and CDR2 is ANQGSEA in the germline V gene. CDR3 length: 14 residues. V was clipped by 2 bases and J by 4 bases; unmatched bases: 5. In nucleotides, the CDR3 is TGCAGCGTTGAACAGGGGGGGTCCGGAAACACCATATATTTT. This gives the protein CSVEQGGSGNTIYF.

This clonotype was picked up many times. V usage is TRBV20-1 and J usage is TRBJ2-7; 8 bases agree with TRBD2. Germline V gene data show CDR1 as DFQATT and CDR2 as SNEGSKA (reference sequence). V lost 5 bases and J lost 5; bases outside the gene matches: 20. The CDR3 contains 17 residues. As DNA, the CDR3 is TGCAGTGCTCACGGGGGGGGCGGGGGTAGCGGGATTCACGAGCAGTACTTC. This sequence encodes CSAHGGGGGSGIHEQYF.

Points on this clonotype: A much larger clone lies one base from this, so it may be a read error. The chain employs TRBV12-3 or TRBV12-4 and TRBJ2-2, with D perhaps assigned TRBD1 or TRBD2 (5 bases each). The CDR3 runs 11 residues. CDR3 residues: CAGADTGELSF. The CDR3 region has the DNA TGTGCAGGGGCCGACACCGGGGAGCTGTCTTTT.

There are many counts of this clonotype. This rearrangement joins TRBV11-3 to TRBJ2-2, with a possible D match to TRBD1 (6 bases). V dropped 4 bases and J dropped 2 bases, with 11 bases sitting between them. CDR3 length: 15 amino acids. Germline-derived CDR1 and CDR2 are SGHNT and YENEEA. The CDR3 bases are TGTGCCAGCAGCTCCACCGGGACAAACACCGGGGAGCTGTTTTTT. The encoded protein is CASSSTGTNTGELFF.

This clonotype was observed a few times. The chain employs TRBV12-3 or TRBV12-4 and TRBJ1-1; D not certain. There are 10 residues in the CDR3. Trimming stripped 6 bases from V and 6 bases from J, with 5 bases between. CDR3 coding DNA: TGTGCCAGCAGCTATCCTGAAGCTTTCTTT. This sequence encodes CASSYPEAFF.

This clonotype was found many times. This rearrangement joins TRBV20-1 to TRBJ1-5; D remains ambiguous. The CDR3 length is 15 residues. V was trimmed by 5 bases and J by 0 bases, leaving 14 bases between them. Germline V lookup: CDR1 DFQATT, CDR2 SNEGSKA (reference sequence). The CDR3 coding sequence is TGCAGTGCTCCTAGTCAAGGGTATAGCAATCAGCCCCAGCATTTT. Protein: CSAPSQGYSNQPQHF.

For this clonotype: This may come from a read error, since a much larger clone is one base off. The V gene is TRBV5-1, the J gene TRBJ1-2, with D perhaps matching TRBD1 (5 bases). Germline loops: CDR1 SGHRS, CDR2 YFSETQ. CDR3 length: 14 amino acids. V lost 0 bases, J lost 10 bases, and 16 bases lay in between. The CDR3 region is CASSLAPDTVDYTF. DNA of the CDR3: TGCGCCAGCAGCTTGGCACCGGACACGGTAGACTACACCTTC.

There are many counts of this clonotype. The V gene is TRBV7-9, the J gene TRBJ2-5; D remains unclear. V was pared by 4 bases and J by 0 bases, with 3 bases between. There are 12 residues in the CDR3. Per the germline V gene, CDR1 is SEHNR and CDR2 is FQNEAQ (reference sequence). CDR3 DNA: TGTGCCAGCAGCTCGGACCAAGAGACCCAGTACTTC. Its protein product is CASSSDQETQYF.